The 32 T cell receptor beta chains below were found in one sample sequenced in a study of T cell responses to AZD1222 COVID-19 vaccine. Using immunoSEQ multiplex PCR, the repertoire was profiled, and TCRdb retains in-frame clones only, with some absent. The sample holds roughly 130,000 clones, about 90% seen once. Sample: peripheral blood, taken on day 0 of AZD1222 vaccination. Source of these receptors: an adult in good health.

In nucleotides, the CDR3 is TGCAGCGTTGGCTCCCTCGGTTCTTGGGGTTCCTACAATGAGCAGTTCTTC. It translates to CSVGSLGSWGSYNEQFF. The V call is TRBV29-1, the J call TRBJ2-1; the D is unclear. Germline CDR1 is SQVTM and CDR2 is ANQGSEA. This CDR3 comprises 17 residues. V was clipped by 4 bases and J by 1 base, with 20 bases between them.

J is TRBJ1-2 and V is TRBV4-1; D possibly corresponds to TRBD1 (6 bases). Germline V gene lookup returns CDR1 MGHRA and CDR2 YSYEKL. This CDR3 comprises 22 residues. Between the trimmed V and J ends, which lost 0 bases and 4 bases, there was a span of 33 bases. DNA for the CDR3: TGCGCCAGCAGCCAAGATACCCACCACTCAAGATCCTCCGGACAGCGTCTCTATGGCTACACCTTC. It encodes CASSQDTHHSRSSGQRLYGYTF.

The V gene is TRBV2, the J gene TRBJ2-1; no firm D call. From germline, CDR1 is SNHLY and CDR2 FYNNEI. Trimming cost V 3 bases and J 8 bases, with 8 bases left between them. CDR3 size: 12 residues. DNA of the CDR3: TGTGCCAGCAGTGACAGTGGGGATGAGCAGTTCTTC. Its protein is CASSDSGDEQFF.

This chain joins TRBV6-5 and TRBJ2-7; D possibly corresponds to TRBD1 (5 bases). The CDR3 has 13 amino acids. Germline CDR1 MNHEY, CDR2 SVGAGI. V lost 6 bases, J lost 2 bases, and 11 bases lay in between. The CDR3 spells CASRWTRAYEQYF. CDR3 nucleotide sequence: TGTGCCAGCAGGTGGACAAGGGCCTACGAGCAGTACTTC.

The rearrangement joins TRBV7-9 to TRBJ2-2, with D perhaps being TRBD1 or TRBD2 (5 bases each). Germline V lookup: CDR1 SEHNR, CDR2 FQNEAQ (reference sequence). Trimming took 0 bases from V and 5 from J, leaving 10 bases between them. The CDR3 has 15 amino acids. In DNA, the CDR3 is TGTGCCAGCAGCTTAGCGCTGAGGGGAACCGGGGAGCTGTTTTTT. Protein: CASSLALRGTGELFF.

The gene calls are TRBV3-1 (or the pseudogene TRBV3-2) and TRBJ2-7, with a possible D match to TRBD2 (6 bases). V was pared by 0 bases and J by 9 bases, with 12 bases between. The germline V gene encodes CDR1 LGHDT and CDR2 YNNKEL (reference sequence). The CDR3 is made up of 13 amino acids. The CDR3 sequence is CASSQDLRGSQYF. The CDR3 DNA is TGTGCCAGCAGCCAAGATCTGCGGGGATCGCAGTACTTC.

The chain is built from TRBV19 and TRBJ1-6, with 10 bases matching TRBD1. The CDR3 has 14 amino acids. The germline V gene has CDR1 LNHDA and CDR2 SQIVND (reference sequence). V gave up 4 bases and J gave up 11 bases; unmatched junction bases: 5. DNA for the CDR3: TGTGCCAGTAGTAACCCGGACAGGGGGACACCCCTCCACTTT. It is translated as CASSNPDRGTPLHF.

J is TRBJ1-2 and V is TRBV7-2; TRBD1 matches 9 bases. Germline V lookup: CDR1 SGHTA, CDR2 FQGNSA. The trim removed 4 bases at V and 7 bases at J, leaving 4 bases unmatched. The CDR3 totals 13 residues. Written as DNA, the CDR3 is TGTGCCAGCAGCTCCCGGGACAGGGCTGGCTACACCTTC. Its protein product is CASSSRDRAGYTF.

This sequence joins TRBV12-3 or TRBV12-4 and TRBJ2-3; D remains unclear. The CDR3 loop spans 12 amino acids. Trimming took 2 bases from V and 5 from J, leaving 5 bases between them. CDR3 region: CASSLFLDTQYF. The CDR3 DNA sequence: TGTGCCAGCAGTTTATTCCTAGATACGCAGTATTTT.

In its sample, this clone was seen once. This chain links TRBV6-2 or TRBV6-3 with TRBJ2-2; 8 bases map to TRBD1. Unmatched junction bases numbered 4, after V lost 4 bases and J lost 3 bases. Germline V CDR1 and CDR2: MNHEY, SVGEGT. There are 15 residues in the CDR3. CDR3 sequence reads: CASSFQGADTGELFF. The CDR3, as DNA: TGTGCCAGCAGTTTTCAGGGGGCGGACACCGGGGAGCTGTTTTTT.

This clone showed up just a few times. J is TRBJ2-5 and V is TRBV6-5; 7 nucleotides agree with TRBD1. V trimming: 7 bases; J trimming: 5 bases; junction bases outside the gene matches: 10. This CDR3 comprises 14 residues. The germline V gene encodes CDR1 MNHEY and CDR2 SVGAGI. In DNA, the CDR3 is TGTGCCAGCACCCCTAGCAGGGGGTTTGAGACCCAGTACTTC. It specifies CASTPSRGFETQYF.

V gene TRBV24-1 combines with J gene TRBJ2-7, with 9 bases matching TRBD1. Trimming at V came to 4 bases and at J to 0 bases, leaving 3 bases not matched to a gene. CDR3 length: 15 amino acids. Germline CDR1 and CDR2: KGHDR and SFDVKD. This CDR3 is CATSDPGQGSYEQYF. The CDR3 nucleotides read TGTGCCACCAGTGACCCGGGACAGGGCTCCTACGAGCAGTACTTC.

The gene calls are TRBV28 and TRBJ1-2, with TRBD1 matching 7 bases. V trimming: 3 bases; J trimming: 4 bases; junction bases outside the gene matches: 5. The CDR3 is made up of 14 amino acids. CDR1 MDHEN and CDR2 SYDVKM come from the germline V gene. CDR3 in amino acids: CASSLNAGGYGYTF. The DNA of the CDR3 is TGTGCCAGCAGTTTGAACGCAGGGGGCTATGGCTACACCTTC.

This rearrangement joins TRBV7-9 to TRBJ2-7; maybe TRBD1 (6 bases). The V end was cut by 5 bases, the J end by 4 bases, with 12 bases between. The CDR3 spans 13 residues. The V gene's germline CDR1 is SEHNR and CDR2 FQNEAQ (reference sequence). The CDR3 DNA reads TGTGCCAGCAGCGTATACAGGGTTTACGAGCAGTACTTC. Its protein is CASSVYRVYEQYF. Drawing the rest from reference TRBV7-9 and TRBJ2-7, the complete variable domain is DTGVSQNPRHKITKRGQNVTFRCDPISEHNRLYWYRQTLGQGPEFLTYFQNEAQLEKSRLLSDRFSAERPKGSFSTLEIQRTEQGDSAMYLCASSVYRVYEQYFGPGTRLTVT.

The genes are TRBV29-1 and TRBJ1-2; no clear D. Germline values: CDR1 SQVTM, CDR2 ANQGSEA. The V and J ends lost 2 bases and 8 bases respectively, with 15 bases between them. The CDR3 extends over 13 amino acids. The CDR3, as DNA: TGCAGCGTTGAAAGGAGTGGCGTGCTAGGCTACACCTTC. Its protein is CSVERSGVLGYTF.

The chain carries TRBV5-6 and TRBJ2-7; 10 positions agree with TRBD1. The CDR3 is 15 residues long. Per the germline V gene, CDR1 is SGHDT and CDR2 is YYEEEE. Losses at the gene ends were 1 base for V and 4 bases for J; bases not matched to a gene: 5. The CDR3 bases are TGTGCCAGCAGCTTGATGACAGGGGGCTGGTACGAGCAGTACTTC. Protein: CASSLMTGGWYEQYF.

This clone was recorded only once. The chain recombines TRBV6-5 with TRBJ2-5; D tentatively fits TRBD1 or TRBD2 (5 bases each). This CDR3 comprises 13 residues. Trimming pared 8 bases from V and 6 bases from J, leaving 16 bases between. From germline, CDR1 is MNHEY and CDR2 SVGAGI. The DNA of the CDR3 is TGTGCCAGCGGTCGAGGGGTTTCGAAGACCCAGTACTTC. This sequence encodes CASGRGVSKTQYF.

This chain links TRBV24-1 with TRBJ1-2; TRBD1 agrees at 8 bases. The CDR3 runs to 15 residues. V trimming: 5 bases; J trimming: 9 bases; junction bases outside the gene matches: 13. Germline V lookup: CDR1 KGHDR, CDR2 SFDVKD. The CDR3: CATSGPAGGAVSYTF. CDR3 DNA: TGTGCCACCAGTGGACCCGCAGGGGGCGCGGTAAGCTACACCTTC.

This clone was recorded a few times. The J gene is TRBJ1-2, the V gene TRBV7-9; TRBD1 is a possible D gene (5 bases). This CDR3 is 14 amino acids long. Trimming stripped 2 bases from V and 2 bases from J, with 9 bases between. Germline V lookup: CDR1 SEHNR, CDR2 FQNEAQ (reference sequence). CDR3 sequence: CASSLRWGNYGYTF. As DNA, the CDR3 is TGTGCCAGCAGCTTACGTTGGGGGAACTATGGCTACACCTTC.

V is TRBV7-2 and J is TRBJ1-4, with D perhaps TRBD1 (5 bases). Germline V gene sequence: CDR1 SGHTA, CDR2 FQGNSA. The CDR3 is made up of 15 amino acids. V was shortened by 1 base and J by 7 bases, with 13 bases between the two germline ends. CDR3 in amino acids: CASSLGGGEGEKLFF. The CDR3 nucleotides read TGTGCCAGCAGCTTAGGGGGGGGTGAGGGTGAAAAACTGTTTTTT.

This chain connects TRBV5-5 to TRBJ1-4; D gene ambiguous. Looked up from germline, CDR1 is SGHKS and CDR2 is YYEKEE (reference sequence). The CDR3 is 14 amino acids. Trimming took off 4 bases at V and 4 bases at J, with 11 bases between the two ends. CDR3 sequence reads: CASSPGSYNEKLFF. CDR3 in DNA: TGTGCCAGCAGCCCGGGATCTTATAATGAAAAACTGTTTTTT. Drawing the rest from reference TRBV5-5 and TRBJ1-4, the complete variable domain is DAGVTQSPTHLIKTRGQQVTLRCSPISGHKSVSWYQQVLGQGPQFIFQYYEKEERGRGNFPDRFSARQFPNYSSELNVNALLLGDSALYLCASSPGSYNEKLFFGSGTQLSVL.

CDR3 sequence: CASSPGGGSSYEQYF. The CDR3 DNA reads as TGTGCCAGCAGCCCCGGGGGGGGTAGCTCCTACGAGCAGTACTTC. This rearrangement joins TRBV7-2 to TRBJ2-7; TRBD2 matches at 8 bases. Germline trimming cut 5 bases from V and 0 bases from J; bases unmatched to any gene: 6. Germline V gene sequence: CDR1 SGHTA, CDR2 FQGNSA. CDR3 length: 15 amino acids.

The chain employs TRBV4-2 and TRBJ2-1; D gene uncertain. The CDR3 is 17 amino acids. Looked up from germline, CDR1 is LGHNA and CDR2 is YNFKEQ. Trimming stripped 1 base from V and 4 bases from J, with 17 bases between. CDR3: CASSQGRVASRYNEQFF. The CDR3 DNA follows: TGTGCCAGCAGCCAAGGAAGGGTTGCCTCGAGGTACAATGAGCAGTTCTTC.

The rearrangement links TRBV3-1 (or the pseudogene TRBV3-2) to TRBJ1-1, with 7 bases aligning to TRBD1. CDR1 and CDR2 from the germline V gene are LGHDT and YNNKEL (reference sequence). The CDR3 totals 13 residues. V trimming: 6 bases; J trimming: 2 bases; junction bases outside the gene matches: 3. This CDR3 is CASSTGVNTEAFF. CDR3 nucleotide sequence: TGTGCCAGCAGTACAGGGGTAAACACTGAAGCTTTCTTT.

The count of this clone is one. The V and J genes are TRBV5-4 and TRBJ2-7; 10 bases match TRBD2. Germline CDR1 is SGHNT and CDR2 is YYREEE (reference sequence). Losses at the gene ends were 5 bases for V and 6 bases for J; bases not matched to a gene: 8. The length of the CDR3 is 14 residues. DNA of the CDR3: TGTGCCAGCAGTAATCCGATAGCGGGGGGCGAGCAGTACTTC. Protein: CASSNPIAGGEQYF.

V and J are TRBV5-1 and TRBJ2-7; 11 nucleotides match TRBD1. Germline CDR1 SGHRS, CDR2 YFSETQ. V lost 9 bases, J lost 2 bases, and 4 bases stayed unmatched. The CDR3 length is 13 residues. CDR3 in amino acids: CATRGQGAYEQYF. CDR3 sequence (DNA): TGCGCCACGCGGGGACAGGGGGCCTACGAGCAGTACTTC.

This rearrangement joins TRBV3-1 (or the pseudogene TRBV3-2) to TRBJ1-1; a possible D gene is TRBD1 (5 bases). CDR3 size: 14 residues. CDR1 and CDR2 (germline): LGHDT, YNNKEL (reference sequence). V shed 1 base and J shed 5 bases, with 11 bases lying between them. The CDR3 is CASSQAGTLTEAFF. DNA for the CDR3: TGTGCCAGCAGCCAAGCTGGGACGTTGACTGAAGCTTTCTTT.

This clone is a singleton in its sample. The chain carries TRBV15 and TRBJ1-5; tentatively, D is TRBD1 (5 bases). The CDR3 sequence is 15 residues long. The germline V gene has CDR1 LNHNV and CDR2 YYDKDF (reference sequence). The germline V and J ends were trimmed by 5 bases and 2 bases, with 13 bases remaining between them. The CDR3 sequence: CATSGQGGGNQPQHF. CDR3 coding DNA: TGTGCCACCAGCGGTCAGGGTGGGGGCAATCAGCCCCAGCATTTT.

This clone appeared a few times. The V and J genes are TRBV7-8 and TRBJ2-7; TRBD2 is a possible D gene (6 bases). Germline-derived CDR1 and CDR2 are SGHVS and FQNEAQ. Deletions cut 1 base from V and 2 bases from J, with 15 bases between. This CDR3 is built from 16 residues. CDR3 region: CASSLGAGRRTYEQYF. The CDR3, as DNA: TGTGCCAGCAGCTTAGGGGCAGGGAGGAGAACCTACGAGCAGTACTTC.

The chain joins TRBV3-1 (or the pseudogene TRBV3-2) to TRBJ1-2; D unresolved. V dropped 2 bases and J dropped 2 bases, with 12 bases sitting between them. From germline, CDR1 is LGHDT and CDR2 YNNKEL (reference sequence). The CDR3 contains 15 residues. The CDR3 DNA reads as TGTGCCAGCAGCCAAACCATGACGGGCAACTATGGCTACACCTTC. It translates to CASSQTMTGNYGYTF.

The chain links TRBV5-1 to TRBJ2-3; a weak D match, TRBD1 (5 bases). Germline V gene sequence: CDR1 SGHRS, CDR2 YFSETQ. V was cut by 3 bases and J by 0 bases, with 14 bases left in between. The CDR3 extends over 16 amino acids. The CDR3 DNA reads TGCGCCAGCAGCTCGGGTGACAGTTCTAGCACAGATACGCAGTATTTT. This sequence encodes CASSSGDSSSTDTQYF.

V gene TRBV19 combines with J gene TRBJ2-7; D unclear. Per the germline V gene, CDR1 is LNHDA and CDR2 is SQIVND (reference sequence). Trimming stripped 2 bases from V and 2 bases from J, with 7 bases between. The CDR3 has 13 amino acids. The CDR3 loop is CASSIPGPYEQYF. DNA of the CDR3: TGTGCCAGTAGTATACCCGGACCCTACGAGCAGTACTTC.